This T cell receptor (beta chain) emerged from a study of blood T cell repertoires in COVID-19. Across the whole study: The United States, Italy and Spain were the sources of the acute and convalescent COVID-19 samples. Nucleic acid was either cDNA or gDNA, and it came from T cells, B-cell-depleted T cells, or PBMCs.

The junction had 14 bases not matched to a gene; V was cut back by 6 bases and J by 11 bases. The CDR3 covers 15 residues. Germline CDR1 and CDR2: MDHEN and SYDVKM. Authors' data handling: Scientists estimated how many nucleated cells there were by amplifying reference gene primers. Produced via immunoSEQ multiplex PCR; TCRdb's table is partial and in-frame only. V and J calls and clone size are given by that table; D and trimming were obtained from the DNA. Among 250,000 or so clones, almost 85% were seen once, and the ten largest hold around 4%. This clonotype originated in a man aged 45 to 65 with acute or convalescent COVID-19. The sequencing input was peripheral blood. The V and J genes are TRBV28 and TRBJ1-5; TRBD1 aligns across 9 bases. This chain's CDR3 is CASRSTGTGIFSQHF. The CDR3 coding sequence is TGTGCCAGCAGATCGACCGGGACAGGGATTTTCTCCCAGCATTTT. Together with reference TRBV28 and TRBJ1-5, the CDR3 gives the full variable domain: DVKVTQSSRYLVKRTGEKVFLECVQDMDHENMFWYRQDPGLGLRLIYFSYDVKMKEKGDIPEGYSVSREKKERFSLILESASTNQTSMYLCASRSTGTGIFSQHFGDGTRLSIL.